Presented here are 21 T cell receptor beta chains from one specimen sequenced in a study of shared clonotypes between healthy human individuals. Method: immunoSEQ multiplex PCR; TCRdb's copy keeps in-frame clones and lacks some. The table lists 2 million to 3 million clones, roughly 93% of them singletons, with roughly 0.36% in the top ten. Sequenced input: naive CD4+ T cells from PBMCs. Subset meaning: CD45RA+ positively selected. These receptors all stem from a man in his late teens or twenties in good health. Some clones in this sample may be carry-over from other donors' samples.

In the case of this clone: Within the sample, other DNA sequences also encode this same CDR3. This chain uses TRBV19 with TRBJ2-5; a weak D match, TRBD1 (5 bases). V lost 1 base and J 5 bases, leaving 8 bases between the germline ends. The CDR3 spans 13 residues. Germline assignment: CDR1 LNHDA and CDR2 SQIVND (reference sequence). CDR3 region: CASSIAGSETQYF. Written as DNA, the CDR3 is TGTGCCAGTAGTATAGCAGGGTCGGAGACCCAGTACTTC.

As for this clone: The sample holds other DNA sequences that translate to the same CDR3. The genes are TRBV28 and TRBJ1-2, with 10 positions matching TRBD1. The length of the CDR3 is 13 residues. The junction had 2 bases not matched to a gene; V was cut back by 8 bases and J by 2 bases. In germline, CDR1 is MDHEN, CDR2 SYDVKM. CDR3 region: CASRQGANYGYTF. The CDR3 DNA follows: TGTGCCAGCCGACAGGGGGCCAACTATGGCTACACCTTC.

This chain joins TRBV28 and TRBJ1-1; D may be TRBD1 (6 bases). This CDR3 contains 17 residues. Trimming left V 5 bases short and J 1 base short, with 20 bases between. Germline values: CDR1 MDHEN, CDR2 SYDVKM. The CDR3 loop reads CASSTIGGGDWNTEAFF. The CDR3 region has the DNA TGTGCCAGCAGTACAATAGGGGGAGGGGATTGGAACACTGAAGCTTTCTTT. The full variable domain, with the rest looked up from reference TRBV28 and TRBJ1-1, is DVKVTQSSRYLVKRTGEKVFLECVQDMDHENMFWYRQDPGLGLRLIYFSYDVKMKEKGDIPEGYSVSREKKERFSLILESASTNQTSMYLCASSTIGGGDWNTEAFFGQGTRLTVV.

The CDR3 bases are TGTGCCAGCAGCTTAATGAATGAAAAACTGTTTTTT. It specifies CASSLMNEKLFF. V gene TRBV7-9 combines with J gene TRBJ1-4; D is uncertain. This CDR3 comprises 12 residues. CDR1 and CDR2 from the germline V gene are SEHNR and FQNEAQ (reference sequence). Trimming pared 2 bases from V and 5 bases from J, leaving 3 bases between.

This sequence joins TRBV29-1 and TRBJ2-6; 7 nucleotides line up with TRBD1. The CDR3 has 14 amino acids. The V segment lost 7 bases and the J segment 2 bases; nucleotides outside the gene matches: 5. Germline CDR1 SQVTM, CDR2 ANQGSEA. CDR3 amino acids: CSGITGAGANVLTF. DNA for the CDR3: TGCAGCGGGATCACAGGGGCTGGGGCCAACGTCCTGACTTTC.

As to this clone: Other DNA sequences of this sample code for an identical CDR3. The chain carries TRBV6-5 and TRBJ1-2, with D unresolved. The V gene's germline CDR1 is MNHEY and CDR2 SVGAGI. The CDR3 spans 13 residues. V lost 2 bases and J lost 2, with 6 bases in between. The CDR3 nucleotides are TGTGCCAGCAGTTACGGCGGGAACTATGGCTACACCTTC. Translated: CASSYGGNYGYTF.

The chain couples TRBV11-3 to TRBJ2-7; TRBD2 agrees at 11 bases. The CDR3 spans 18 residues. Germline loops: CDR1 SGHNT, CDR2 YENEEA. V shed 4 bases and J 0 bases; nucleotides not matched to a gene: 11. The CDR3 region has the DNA TGTGCCAGCAGCTCTACTACCGACGGGACTAGCGGCTCCTACGAGCAGTACTTC. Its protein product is CASSSTTDGTSGSYEQYF.

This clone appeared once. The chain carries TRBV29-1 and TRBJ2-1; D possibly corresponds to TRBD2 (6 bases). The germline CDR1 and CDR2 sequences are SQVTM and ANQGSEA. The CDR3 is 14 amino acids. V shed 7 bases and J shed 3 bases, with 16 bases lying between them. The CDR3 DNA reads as TGCAGCGCATCCGGGCAGGGACTCTACAATGAGCAGTTCTTC. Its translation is CSASGQGLYNEQFF.

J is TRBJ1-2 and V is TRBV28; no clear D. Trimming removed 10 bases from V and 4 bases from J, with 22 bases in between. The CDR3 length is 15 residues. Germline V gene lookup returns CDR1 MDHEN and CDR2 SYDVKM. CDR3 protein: CATSRLREPGYGYTF. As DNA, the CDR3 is TGTGCCACCTCCCGGTTGAGGGAGCCAGGCTATGGCTACACCTTC.

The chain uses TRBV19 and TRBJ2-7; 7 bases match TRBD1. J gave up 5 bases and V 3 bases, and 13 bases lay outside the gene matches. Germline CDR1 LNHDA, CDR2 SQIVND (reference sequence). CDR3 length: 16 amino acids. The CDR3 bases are TGTGCCAGTAGTATCCAAAGCAGGGGGTCGATCGACGAGCAGTACTTC. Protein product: CASSIQSRGSIDEQYF. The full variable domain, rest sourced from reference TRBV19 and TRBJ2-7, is DGGITQSPKYLFRKEGQNVTLSCEQNLNHDAMYWYRQDPGQGLRLIYYSQIVNDFQKGDIAEGYSVSREKKESFPLTVTSAQKNPTAFYLCASSIQSRGSIDEQYFGPGTRLTVT.

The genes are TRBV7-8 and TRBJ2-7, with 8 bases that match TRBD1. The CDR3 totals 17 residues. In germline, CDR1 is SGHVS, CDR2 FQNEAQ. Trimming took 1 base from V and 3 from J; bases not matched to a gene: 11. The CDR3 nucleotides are TGTGCCAGCAGCTTAGGTAGGACAGGGAATACAGGCTACGAGCAGTACTTC. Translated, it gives CASSLGRTGNTGYEQYF.

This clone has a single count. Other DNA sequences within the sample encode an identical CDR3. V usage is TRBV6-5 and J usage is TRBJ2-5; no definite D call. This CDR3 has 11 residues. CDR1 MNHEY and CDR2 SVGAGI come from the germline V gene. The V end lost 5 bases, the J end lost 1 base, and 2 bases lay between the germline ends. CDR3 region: CASSLQETQYF. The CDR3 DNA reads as TGTGCCAGCAGTCTCCAAGAGACCCAGTACTTC.

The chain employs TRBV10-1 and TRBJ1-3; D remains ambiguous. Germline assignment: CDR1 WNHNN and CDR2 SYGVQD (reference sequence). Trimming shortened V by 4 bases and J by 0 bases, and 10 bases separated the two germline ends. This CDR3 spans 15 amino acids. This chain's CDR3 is CASSGGLHSGNTIYF. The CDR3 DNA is TGCGCCAGCAGTGGGGGATTACACTCTGGAAACACCATATATTTT.

The CDR3 sequence is CASSVATLGNTIYF. For the CDR3, the DNA is TGTGCCAGCAGCGTAGCTACCCTTGGAAACACCATATATTTT. The chain joins TRBV9 to TRBJ1-3; D unresolved. This CDR3 spans 14 amino acids. Trimming took 0 bases from V and 3 from J, leaving 7 bases between them. CDR1 SGDLS and CDR2 YYNGEE come from the germline V gene.

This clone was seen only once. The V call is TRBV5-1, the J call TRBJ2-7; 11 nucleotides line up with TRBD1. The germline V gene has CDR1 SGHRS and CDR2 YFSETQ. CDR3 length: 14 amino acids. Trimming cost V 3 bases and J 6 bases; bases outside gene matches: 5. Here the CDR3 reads CASSYGTGGPEQYF. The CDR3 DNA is TGCGCCAGCAGCTACGGGACAGGGGGGCCCGAGCAGTACTTC.

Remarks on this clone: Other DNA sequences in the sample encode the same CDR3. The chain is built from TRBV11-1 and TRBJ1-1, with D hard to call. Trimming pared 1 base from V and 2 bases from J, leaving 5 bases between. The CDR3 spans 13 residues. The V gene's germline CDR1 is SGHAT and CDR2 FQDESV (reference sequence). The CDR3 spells CASSLEGNTEAFF. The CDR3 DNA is TGTGCCAGCAGCTTAGAAGGCAACACTGAAGCTTTCTTT.

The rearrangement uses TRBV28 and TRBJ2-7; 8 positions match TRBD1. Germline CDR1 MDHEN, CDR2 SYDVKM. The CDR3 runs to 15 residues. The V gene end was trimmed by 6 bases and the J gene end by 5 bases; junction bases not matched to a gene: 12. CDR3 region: CASRGRGQGANEQYF. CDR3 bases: TGTGCCAGCAGGGGCCGCGGGCAGGGGGCAAACGAGCAGTACTTC.

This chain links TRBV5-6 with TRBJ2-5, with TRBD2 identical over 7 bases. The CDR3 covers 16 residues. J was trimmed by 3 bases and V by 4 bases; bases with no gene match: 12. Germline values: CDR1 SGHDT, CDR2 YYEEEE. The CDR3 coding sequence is TGTGCCAGCAGCCCTCTTGGAGCGGGGAAGAAAGAGACCCAGTACTTC. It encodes CASSPLGAGKKETQYF. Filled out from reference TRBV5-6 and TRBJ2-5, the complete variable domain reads DAGVTQSPTHLIKTRGQQVTLRCSPKSGHDTVSWYQQALGQGPQFIFQYYEEEERQRGNFPDRFSGHQFPNYSSELNVNALLLGDSALYLCASSPLGAGKKETQYFGPGTRLLVL.

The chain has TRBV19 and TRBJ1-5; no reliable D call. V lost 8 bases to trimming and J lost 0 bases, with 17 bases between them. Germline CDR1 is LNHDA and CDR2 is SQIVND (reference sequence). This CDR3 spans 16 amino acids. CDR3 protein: CASSRAGVLSNQPQHF. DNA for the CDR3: TGTGCCAGTTCCCGAGCTGGGGTCCTTAGCAATCAGCCCCAGCATTTT.

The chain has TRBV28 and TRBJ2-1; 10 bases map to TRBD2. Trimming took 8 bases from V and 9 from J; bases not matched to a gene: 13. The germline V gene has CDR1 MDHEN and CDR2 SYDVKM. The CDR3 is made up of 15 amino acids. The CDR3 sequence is CASPPSGRAVTEQFF. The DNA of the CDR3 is TGTGCCAGCCCGCCCAGCGGGAGGGCAGTAACTGAGCAGTTCTTC.

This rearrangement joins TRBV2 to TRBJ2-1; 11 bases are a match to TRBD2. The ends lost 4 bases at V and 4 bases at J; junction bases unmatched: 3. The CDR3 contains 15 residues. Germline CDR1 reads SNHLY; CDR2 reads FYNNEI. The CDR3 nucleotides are TGTGCCAGCAGTGCGACTAGCGGGACGTACAATGAGCAGTTCTTC. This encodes CASSATSGTYNEQFF.